This entry is about one T cell receptor beta chain. Antigen specificity is unknown. This sample was taken from a study of cytomegalovirus exposure and HLA in healthy donors. Study results and limitations: Available immune exposure information was restricted to CMV serostatus only.

It was with 60 Vbeta and 13 Jbeta primers that the PCR ran. TCRdb's table, derived via immunoSEQ multiplex PCR, lists solely in-frame clones and lacks some. This table has fewer than 140,000 clones, over 70% appearing once. The V gene's germline CDR1 is LNHDA and CDR2 SQIVND (reference sequence). V shed 9 bases, J shed 2 bases, and the junction held 11 bases outside the gene matches. The CDR3 sequence is 15 residues long. V usage is TRBV19 and J usage is TRBJ2-7; 9 bases are a match to TRBD1. The sequenced material came from PBMCs. The TCR originated in a female donor in good health and CMV-seronegative. The chain's CDR3 is CASRGTGTGTYEQYF. The CDR3 nucleotides are TGTGCCAGCCGAGGGACCGGGACAGGGACCTACGAGCAGTACTTC.